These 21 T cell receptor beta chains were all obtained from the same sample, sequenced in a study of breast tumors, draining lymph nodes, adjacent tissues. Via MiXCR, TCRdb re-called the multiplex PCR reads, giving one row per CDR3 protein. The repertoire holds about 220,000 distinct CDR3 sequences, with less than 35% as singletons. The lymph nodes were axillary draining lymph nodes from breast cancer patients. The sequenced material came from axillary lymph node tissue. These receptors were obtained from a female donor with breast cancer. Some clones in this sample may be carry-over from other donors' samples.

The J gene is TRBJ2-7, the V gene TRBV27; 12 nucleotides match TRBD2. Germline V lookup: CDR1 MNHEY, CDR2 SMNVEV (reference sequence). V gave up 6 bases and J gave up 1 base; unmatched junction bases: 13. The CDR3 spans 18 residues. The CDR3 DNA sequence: TGTGCCAGCAGCAAAGGGGCAAGACTAGCGGGAGCATCCTACGAGCAGTACTTC. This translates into CASSKGARLAGASYEQYF.

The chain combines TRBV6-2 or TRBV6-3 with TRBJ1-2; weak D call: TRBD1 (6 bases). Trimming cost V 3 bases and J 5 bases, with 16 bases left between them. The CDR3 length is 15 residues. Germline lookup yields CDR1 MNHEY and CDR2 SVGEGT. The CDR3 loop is CASSYSLGTSYGYTF. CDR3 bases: TGTGCCAGCAGTTATTCCCTCGGGACAAGTTATGGCTACACCTTC.

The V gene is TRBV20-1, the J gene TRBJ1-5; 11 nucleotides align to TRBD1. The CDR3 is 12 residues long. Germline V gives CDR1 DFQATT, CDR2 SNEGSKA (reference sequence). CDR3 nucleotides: TGCAGCTCGGGACAGGGGGATCAGCCCCAGCATTTT. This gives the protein CSSGQGDQPQHF.

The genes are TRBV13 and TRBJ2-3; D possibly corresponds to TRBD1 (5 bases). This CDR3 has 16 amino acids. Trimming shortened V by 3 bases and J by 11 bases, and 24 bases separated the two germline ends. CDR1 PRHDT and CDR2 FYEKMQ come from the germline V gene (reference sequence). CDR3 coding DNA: TGTGCCAGCAGCTTTCCGACAGAGAGCTCCTACAATGAGCAGTATTTT. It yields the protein CASSFPTESSYNEQYF.

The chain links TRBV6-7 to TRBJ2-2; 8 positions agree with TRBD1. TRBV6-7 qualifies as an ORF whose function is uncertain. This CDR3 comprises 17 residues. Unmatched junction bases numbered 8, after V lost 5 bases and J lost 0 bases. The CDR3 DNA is TGTGCCAGCAGTCCCCCCGGACAGGGCTCGAACACCGGGGAGCTGTTTTTT. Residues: CASSPPGQGSNTGELFF.

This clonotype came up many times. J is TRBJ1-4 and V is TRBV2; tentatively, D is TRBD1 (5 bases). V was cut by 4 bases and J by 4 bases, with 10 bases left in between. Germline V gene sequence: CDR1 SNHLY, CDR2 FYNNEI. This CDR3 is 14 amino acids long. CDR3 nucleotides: TGTGCCAGCAGTGCGGGGCAGATTAATGAAAAACTGTTTTTT. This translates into CASSAGQINEKLFF.

The CDR3 nucleotides are TGTGCCAGCAGCTTGGGGGGCGAGACTCAGCCCCAGCATTTT. Translating gives CASSLGGETQPQHF. This chain links TRBV7-6 with TRBJ1-5, with D perhaps matching TRBD1 (6 bases). V lost 3 bases and J 6 bases, leaving 12 bases between the germline ends. Per the germline V gene, CDR1 is SGHVS and CDR2 is FNYEAQ. The CDR3 extends over 14 amino acids.

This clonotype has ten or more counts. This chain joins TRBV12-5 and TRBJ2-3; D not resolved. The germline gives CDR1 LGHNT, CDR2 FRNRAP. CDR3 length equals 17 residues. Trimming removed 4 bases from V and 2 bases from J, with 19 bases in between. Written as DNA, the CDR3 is TGTGCTAGTGGTTCCCCCCCCGGAACCGCTACCACAGATACGCAGTATTTT. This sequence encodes CASGSPPGTATTDTQYF. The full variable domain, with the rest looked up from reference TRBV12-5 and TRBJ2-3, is DARVTQTPRHKVTEMGQEVTMRCQPILGHNTVFWYRQTMMQGLELLAYFRNRAPLDDSGMPKDRFSAEMPDATLATLKIQPSEPRDSAVYFCASGSPPGTATTDTQYFGPGTRLTVL.

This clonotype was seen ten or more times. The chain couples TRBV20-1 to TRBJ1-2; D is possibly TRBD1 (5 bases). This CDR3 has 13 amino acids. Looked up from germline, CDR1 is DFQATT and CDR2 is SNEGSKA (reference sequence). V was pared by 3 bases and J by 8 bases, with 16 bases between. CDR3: CSARGEGRGGYTF. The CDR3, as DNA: TGCAGTGCTAGGGGGGAGGGGCGAGGCGGCTACACCTTC.

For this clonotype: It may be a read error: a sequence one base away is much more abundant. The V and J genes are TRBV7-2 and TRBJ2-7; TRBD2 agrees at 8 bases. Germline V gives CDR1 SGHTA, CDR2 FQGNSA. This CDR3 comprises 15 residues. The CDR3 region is CASSLNGRASYEQHF. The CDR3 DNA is TGTGCCAGCAGCTTAAACGGGAGGGCCTCTTACGAGCAGCACTTC. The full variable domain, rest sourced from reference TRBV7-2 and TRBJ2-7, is GAGVSQSPSNKVTEKGKDVELRCDPISGHTALYWYRQSLGQGLEFLIYFQGNSAPDKSGLPSDRFSAERTGGSVSTLTIQRTQQEDSAVYLCASSLNGRASYEQHFGPGTRLTVT.

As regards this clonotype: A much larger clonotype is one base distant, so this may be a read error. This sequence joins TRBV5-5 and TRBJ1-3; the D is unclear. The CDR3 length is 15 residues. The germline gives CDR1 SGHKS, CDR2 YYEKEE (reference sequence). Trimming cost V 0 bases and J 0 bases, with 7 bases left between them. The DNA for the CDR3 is TGTGCCAGCAGCTTGGGTCCGTCCTCTGGAAACACCATATATTTT. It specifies CASSLGPSSGNTIYF.

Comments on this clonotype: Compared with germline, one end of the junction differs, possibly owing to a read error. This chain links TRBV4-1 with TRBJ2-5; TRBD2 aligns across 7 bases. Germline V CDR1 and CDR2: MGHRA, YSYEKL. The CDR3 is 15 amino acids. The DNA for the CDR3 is TGCGCCGGCAGCCAAGGGCTAGCGGTACGAGAGACCCAGTACTTC. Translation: CAGSQGLAVRETQYF.

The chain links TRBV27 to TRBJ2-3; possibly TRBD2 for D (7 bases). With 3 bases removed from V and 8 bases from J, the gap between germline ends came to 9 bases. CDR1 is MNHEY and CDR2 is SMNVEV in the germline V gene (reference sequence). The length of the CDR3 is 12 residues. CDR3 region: CASSFRGATQYF. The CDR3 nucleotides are TGTGCCAGCAGTTTCCGGGGGGCTACGCAGTATTTT.

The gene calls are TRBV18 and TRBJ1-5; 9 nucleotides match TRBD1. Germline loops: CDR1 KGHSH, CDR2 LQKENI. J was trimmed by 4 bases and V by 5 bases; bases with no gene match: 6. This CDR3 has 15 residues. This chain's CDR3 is CASSSSTGGNQPQHF. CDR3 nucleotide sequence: TGTGCCAGCTCATCATCGACAGGGGGGAATCAGCCCCAGCATTTT.

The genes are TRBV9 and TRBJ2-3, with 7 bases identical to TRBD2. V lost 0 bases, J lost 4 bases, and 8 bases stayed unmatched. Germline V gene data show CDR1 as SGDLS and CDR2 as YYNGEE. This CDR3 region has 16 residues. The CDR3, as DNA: TGTGCCAGCAGCGTAGGCGGGGGAAAAAGGCCAGATACGCAGTATTTT. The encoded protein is CASSVGGGKRPDTQYF.

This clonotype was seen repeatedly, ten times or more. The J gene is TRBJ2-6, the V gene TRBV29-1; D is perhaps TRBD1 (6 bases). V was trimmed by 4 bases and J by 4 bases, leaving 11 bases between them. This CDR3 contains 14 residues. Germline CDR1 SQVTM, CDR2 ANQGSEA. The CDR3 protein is CSVATGIGANVLTF. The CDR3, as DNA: TGCAGCGTTGCCACAGGGATAGGGGCCAACGTCCTGACTTTC. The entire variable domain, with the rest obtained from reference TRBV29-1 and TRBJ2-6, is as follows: SAVISQKPSRDICQRGTSLTIQCQVDSQVTMMFWYRQQPGQSLTLIATANQGSEATYESGFVIDKFPISRPNLTFSTLTVSNMSPEDSSIYLCSVATGIGANVLTFGAGSRLTVL.

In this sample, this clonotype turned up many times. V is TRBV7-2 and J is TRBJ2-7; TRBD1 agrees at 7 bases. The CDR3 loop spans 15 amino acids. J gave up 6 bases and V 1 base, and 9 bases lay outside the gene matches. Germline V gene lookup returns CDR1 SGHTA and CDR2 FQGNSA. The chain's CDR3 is CASSLVGQGVGEQYF. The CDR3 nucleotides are TGTGCCAGCAGCTTAGTAGGTCAGGGGGTCGGCGAGCAGTACTTC.

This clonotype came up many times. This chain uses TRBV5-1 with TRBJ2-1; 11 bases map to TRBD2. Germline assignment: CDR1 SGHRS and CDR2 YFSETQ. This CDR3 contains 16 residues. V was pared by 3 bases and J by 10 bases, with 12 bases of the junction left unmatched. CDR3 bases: TGCGCCAGCAGCTACGCGGGACTAGCGGATCTTGAGGAGCAGTTCTTC. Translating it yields CASSYAGLADLEEQFF. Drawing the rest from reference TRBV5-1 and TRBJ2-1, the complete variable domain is KAGVTQTPRYLIKTRGQQVTLSCSPISGHRSVSWYQQTPGQGLQFLFEYFSETQRNKGNFPGRFSGRQFSNSRSEMNVSTLELGDSALYLCASSYAGLADLEEQFFGPGTRLTVL.

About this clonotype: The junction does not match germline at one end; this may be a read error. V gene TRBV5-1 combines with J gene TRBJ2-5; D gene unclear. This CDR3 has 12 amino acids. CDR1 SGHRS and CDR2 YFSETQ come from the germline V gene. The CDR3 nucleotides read TGCGCCAGCAGCTTGGAGCGTGAGACCCACTACTTC. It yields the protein CASSLERETHYF.

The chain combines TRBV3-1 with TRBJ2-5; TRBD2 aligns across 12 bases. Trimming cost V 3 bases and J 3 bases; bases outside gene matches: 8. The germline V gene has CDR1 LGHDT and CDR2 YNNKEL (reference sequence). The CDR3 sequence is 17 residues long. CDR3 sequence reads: CASSHYSSGGAEETQYF. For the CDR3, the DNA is TGTGCCAGCAGCCATTATTCTAGCGGGGGGGCCGAAGAGACCCAGTACTTC.

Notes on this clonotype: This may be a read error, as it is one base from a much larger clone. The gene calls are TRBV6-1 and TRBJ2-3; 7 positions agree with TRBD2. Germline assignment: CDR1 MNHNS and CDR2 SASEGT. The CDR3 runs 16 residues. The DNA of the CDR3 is TGTGCCGGCAGTGCCCCGACTAGCTGGGTGAGGGATACGCAGTATTTT. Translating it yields CAGSAPTSWVRDTQYF.